The clone carrying this T cell receptor beta chain was observed a few times. Its specificity is not known. The assay that was used to sequence DNA from cultured CD4+ T cells was the Oncomine TCR Beta short-read assay. TCRdb independently ran MiXCR on the PCR reads; one entry per CDR3 protein. Among some 4,400 distinct CDR3 sequences listed, less than 45% were seen once. The CDR3 covers 12 residues. Germline CDR1 is MNHNS and CDR2 is SASEGT. V gave up 7 bases and J gave up 7 bases; unmatched junction bases: 1. The source of the sample is a study of vaccination and CD4 T cells after COVID-19. Treatment specified: approximately nine-day PBMC culture with coronavirus spike peptide pools or control peptides (ViraFEST assay). At days 3 and 7, half the medium was exchanged for fresh IL-2 medium.

This receptor was taken from a human donor who had recovered from COVID-19. The sequenced material came from CD4+ T cells from blood, cultured in vitro. J is TRBJ1-3 and V is TRBV6-1; TRBD1 matches at 10 bases. The CDR3 nucleotides read TGTGCCAGCAAGGGACAGGGGAACACCATATATTTT. Residues: CASKGQGNTIYF.